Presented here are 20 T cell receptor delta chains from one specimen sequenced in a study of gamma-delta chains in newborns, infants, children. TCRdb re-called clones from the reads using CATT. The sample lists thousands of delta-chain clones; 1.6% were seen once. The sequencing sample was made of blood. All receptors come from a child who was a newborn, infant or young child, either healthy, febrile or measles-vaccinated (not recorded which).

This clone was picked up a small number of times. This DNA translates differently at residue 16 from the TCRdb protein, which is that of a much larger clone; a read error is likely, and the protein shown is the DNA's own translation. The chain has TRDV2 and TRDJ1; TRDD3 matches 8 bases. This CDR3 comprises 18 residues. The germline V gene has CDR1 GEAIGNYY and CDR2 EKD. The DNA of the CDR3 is TGTGCCTGTGACCAGATAGGGGGATATAGCCCCTACACCGATAAACCCATCTTT. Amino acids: CACDQIGGYSPYTDKPIF.

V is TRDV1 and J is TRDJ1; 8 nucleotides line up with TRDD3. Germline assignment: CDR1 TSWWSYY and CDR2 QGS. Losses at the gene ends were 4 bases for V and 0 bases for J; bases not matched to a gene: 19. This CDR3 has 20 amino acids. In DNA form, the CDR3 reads TGTGCTCTTGGGGGCCATTCCTCTTCCTCAGGGGGATATAACACCGATAAACTCATCTTT. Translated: CALGGHSSSSGGYNTDKLIF.

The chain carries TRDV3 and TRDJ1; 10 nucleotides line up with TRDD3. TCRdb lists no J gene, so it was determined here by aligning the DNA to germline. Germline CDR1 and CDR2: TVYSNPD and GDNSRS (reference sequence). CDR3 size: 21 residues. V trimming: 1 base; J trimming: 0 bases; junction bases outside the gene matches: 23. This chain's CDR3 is CAFIWPCSYGGTGGYTDKLIF. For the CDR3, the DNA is TGTGCCTTTATATGGCCTTGTTCCTACGGCGGTACTGGGGGATACACCGATAAACTCATCTTT.

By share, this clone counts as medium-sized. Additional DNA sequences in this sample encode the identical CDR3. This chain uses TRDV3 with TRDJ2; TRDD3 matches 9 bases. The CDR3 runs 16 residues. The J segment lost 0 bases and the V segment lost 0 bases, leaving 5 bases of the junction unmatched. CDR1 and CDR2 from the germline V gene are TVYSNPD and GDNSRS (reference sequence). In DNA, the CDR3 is TGTGCCTTTAGCTACTGGGGGAAAGCTTTGACAGCACAACTCTTCTTT. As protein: CAFSYWGKALTAQLFF. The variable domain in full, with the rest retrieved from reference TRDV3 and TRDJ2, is CDKVTQSSPDQTVASGSEVVLLCTYDTVYSNPDLFWYRIRPDYSFQFVFYGDNSRSEGADFTQGRFSVKHILTQKAFHLVISPVRTEDSATYYCAFSYWGKALTAQLFFGKGTQLIVEP.

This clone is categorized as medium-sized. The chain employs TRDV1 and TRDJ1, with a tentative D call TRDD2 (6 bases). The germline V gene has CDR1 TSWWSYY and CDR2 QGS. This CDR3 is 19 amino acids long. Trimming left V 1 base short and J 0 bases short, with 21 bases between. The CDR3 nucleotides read TGTGCTCTTGGGGAACGGCTCTTCCTCGCTGGTGCTCACACCGATAAACTCATCTTT. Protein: CALGERLFLAGAHTDKLIF.

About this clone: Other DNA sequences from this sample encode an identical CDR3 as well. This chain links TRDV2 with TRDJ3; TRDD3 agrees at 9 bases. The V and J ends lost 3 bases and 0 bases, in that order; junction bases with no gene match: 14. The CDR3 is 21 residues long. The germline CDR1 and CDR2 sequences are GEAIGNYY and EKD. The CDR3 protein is CACDLGSLGDSSSWDTRQMFF. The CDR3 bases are TGTGCCTGTGACCTTGGGTCTCTGGGGGATTCGAGCTCCTGGGACACCCGACAGATGTTTTTC.

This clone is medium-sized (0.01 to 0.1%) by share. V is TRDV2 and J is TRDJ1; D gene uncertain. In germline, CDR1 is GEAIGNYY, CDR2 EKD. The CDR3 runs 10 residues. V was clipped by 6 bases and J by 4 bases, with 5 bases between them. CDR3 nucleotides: TGTGCCTGTAGCGACGATAAACTCATCTTT. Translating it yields CACSDDKLIF.

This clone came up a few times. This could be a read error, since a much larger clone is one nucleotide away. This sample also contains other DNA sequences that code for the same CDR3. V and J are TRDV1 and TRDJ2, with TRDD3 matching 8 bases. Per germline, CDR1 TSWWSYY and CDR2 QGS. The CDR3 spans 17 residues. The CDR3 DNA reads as TGTGCTCTTGGGGCAATACGTTATGGGGGATCAGAAGCACAGCTCTTCTTT. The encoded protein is CALGAIRYGGSEAQLFF.

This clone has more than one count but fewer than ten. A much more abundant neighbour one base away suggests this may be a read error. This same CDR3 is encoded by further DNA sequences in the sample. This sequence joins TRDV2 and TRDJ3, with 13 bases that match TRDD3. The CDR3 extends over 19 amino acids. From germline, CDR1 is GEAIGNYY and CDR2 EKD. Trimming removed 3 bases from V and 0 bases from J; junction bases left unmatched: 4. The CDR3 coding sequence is TGTGCCTGTGACCTACTGGGGGATACGAGCTCCTGGGACACCCGACAGATGTTTTTC. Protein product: CACDLLGDTSSWDTRQMFF.

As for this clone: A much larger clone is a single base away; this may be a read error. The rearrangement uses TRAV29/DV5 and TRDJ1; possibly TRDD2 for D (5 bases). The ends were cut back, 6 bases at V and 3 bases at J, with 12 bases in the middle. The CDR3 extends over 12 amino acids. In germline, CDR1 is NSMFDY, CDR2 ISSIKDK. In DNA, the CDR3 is TGTGCAGTTCTAGCTTCCCCCGATAAACTCATCTTT. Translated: CAVLASPDKLIF.

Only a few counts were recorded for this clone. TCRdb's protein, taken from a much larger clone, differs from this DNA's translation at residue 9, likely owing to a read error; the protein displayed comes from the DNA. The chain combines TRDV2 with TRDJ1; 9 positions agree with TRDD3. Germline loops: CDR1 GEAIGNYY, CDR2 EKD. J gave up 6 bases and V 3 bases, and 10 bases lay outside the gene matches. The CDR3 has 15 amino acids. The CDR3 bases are TGTGCCTGTGACGCCTCGGGGGATACTGACAATAAACTCATCTTT. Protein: CACDASGDTDNKLIF.

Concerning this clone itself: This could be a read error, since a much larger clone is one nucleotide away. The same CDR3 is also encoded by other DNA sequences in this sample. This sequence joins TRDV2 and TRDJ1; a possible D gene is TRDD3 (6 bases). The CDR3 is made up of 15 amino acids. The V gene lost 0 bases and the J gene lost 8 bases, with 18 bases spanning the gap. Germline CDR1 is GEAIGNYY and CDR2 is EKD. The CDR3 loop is CACDTLGAIGPKLIF. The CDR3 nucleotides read TGTGCCTGTGACACCTTGGGGGCAATAGGACCAAAACTCATCTTT.

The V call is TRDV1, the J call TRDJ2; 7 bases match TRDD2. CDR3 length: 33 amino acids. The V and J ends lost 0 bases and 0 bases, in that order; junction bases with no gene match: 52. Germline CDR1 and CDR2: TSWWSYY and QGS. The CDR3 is CALGELVIPTKRSCWQGWWVDGEFDALTAQLFF. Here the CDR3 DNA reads TGTGCTCTTGGGGAACTAGTGATTCCTACGAAGCGATCGTGTTGGCAGGGATGGTGGGTGGATGGTGAGTTCGATGCTTTGACAGCACAACTCTTCTTT.

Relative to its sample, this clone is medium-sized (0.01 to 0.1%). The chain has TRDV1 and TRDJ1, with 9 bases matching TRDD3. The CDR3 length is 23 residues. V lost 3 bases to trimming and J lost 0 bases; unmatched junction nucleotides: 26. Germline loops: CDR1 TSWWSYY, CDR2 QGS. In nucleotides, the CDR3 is TGTGCTCTTGGGGAGCAGACCGAGGTTTCCCCGGGGGATACCACGCGTTACACCGATAAACTCATCTTT. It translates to CALGEQTEVSPGDTTRYTDKLIF.

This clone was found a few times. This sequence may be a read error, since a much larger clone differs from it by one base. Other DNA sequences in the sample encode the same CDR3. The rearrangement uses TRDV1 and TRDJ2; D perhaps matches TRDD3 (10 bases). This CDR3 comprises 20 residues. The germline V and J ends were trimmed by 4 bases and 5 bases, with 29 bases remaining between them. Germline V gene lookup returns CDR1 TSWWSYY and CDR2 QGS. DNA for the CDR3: TGTGCTCTTGGGGCAGCCTTCCTACGGGGGATACGCGTCGGTACAGCACAACTCTTCTTT. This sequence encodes CALGAAFLRGIRVGTAQLFF.

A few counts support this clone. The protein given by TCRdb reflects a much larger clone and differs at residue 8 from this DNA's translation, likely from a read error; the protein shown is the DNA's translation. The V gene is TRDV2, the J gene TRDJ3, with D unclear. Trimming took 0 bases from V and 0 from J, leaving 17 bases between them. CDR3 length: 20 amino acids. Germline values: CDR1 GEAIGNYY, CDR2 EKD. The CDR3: CACDTIGRRSRSWDTRQMFF. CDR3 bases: TGTGCCTGTGACACCATAGGCAGACGTTCCCGCTCCTGGGACACCCGACAGATGTTTTTC.

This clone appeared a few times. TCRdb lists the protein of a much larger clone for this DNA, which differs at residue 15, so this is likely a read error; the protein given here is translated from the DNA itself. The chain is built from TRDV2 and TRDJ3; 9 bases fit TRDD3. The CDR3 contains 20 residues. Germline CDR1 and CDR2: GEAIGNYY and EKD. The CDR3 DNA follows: TGTGCCTGTGACACCGTCCTACTGGGGGACCACGTTTGGGACGCCCGACAGATGTTTTTC. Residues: CACDTVLLGDHVWDARQMFF.

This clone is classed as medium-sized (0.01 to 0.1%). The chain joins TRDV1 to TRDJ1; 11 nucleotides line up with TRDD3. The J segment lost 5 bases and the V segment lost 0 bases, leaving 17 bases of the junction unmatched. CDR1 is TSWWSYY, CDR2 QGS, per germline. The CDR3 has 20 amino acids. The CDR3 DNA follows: TGTGCTCTTGGGGAACTTAAGGCTTCCTACGTGTACTGGGGGATAGATAAACTCATCTTT. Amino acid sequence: CALGELKASYVYWGIDKLIF.

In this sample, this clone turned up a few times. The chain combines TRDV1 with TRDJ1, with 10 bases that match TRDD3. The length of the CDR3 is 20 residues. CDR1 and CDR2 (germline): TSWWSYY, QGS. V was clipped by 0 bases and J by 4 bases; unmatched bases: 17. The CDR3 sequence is CALGELAPSFTGGSRDKLIF. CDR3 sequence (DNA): TGTGCTCTTGGGGAACTGGCCCCTTCCTTTACTGGGGGATCCCGCGATAAACTCATCTTT.

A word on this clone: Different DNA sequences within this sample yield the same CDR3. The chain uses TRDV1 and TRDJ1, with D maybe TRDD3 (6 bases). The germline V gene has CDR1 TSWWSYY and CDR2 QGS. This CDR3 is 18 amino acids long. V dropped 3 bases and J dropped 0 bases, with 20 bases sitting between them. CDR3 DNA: TGTGCTCTTGGGGAGCCCACCCCTGCCTGGGGAGACACCGATAAACTCATCTTT. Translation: CALGEPTPAWGDTDKLIF.